Below, 6 T cell receptor beta chains from the same sample are listed, as sequenced in a study of shared clonotypes between healthy human individuals. Data came from immunoSEQ multiplex PCR; TCRdb stores just in-frame clones and leaves some out. The table includes over a million clones, around 75% detected once. Sequences were obtained from memory CD4+ T cells sorted from blood. The subset denotes: CD45RA-negative fraction. Receptor source: a young man in good health.

The chain is built from TRBV10-2 and TRBJ1-5, with a possible D match to TRBD1 (6 bases). V dropped 3 bases and J dropped 0 bases, with 12 bases sitting between them. From germline, CDR1 is WSHSY and CDR2 SAAADI. CDR3 length equals 16 residues. CDR3 nucleotide sequence: TGCGCCAGCAGTGATAGGATAGGGGGTAGCAATCAGCCCCAGCATTTT. Translation gives CASSDRIGGSNQPQHF.

The genes are TRBV4-1 and TRBJ1-5; tentative D call: TRBD1 (6 bases). Looked up from germline, CDR1 is MGHRA and CDR2 is YSYEKL. V was shortened by 0 bases and J by 4 bases, with 10 bases between the two germline ends. CDR3 length: 15 residues. This chain's CDR3 is CASSQDGDTNQPQHF. The DNA of the CDR3 is TGCGCCAGCAGCCAAGATGGGGACACAAATCAGCCCCAGCATTTT.

The chain has TRBV28 and TRBJ1-4; possibly TRBD1 for D (6 bases). V lost 3 bases to trimming and J lost 6 bases, with 17 bases between them. In germline, CDR1 is MDHEN, CDR2 SYDVKM. There are 16 residues in the CDR3. The CDR3 region has the DNA TGTGCCAGCAGTTTGGCAGGGGTAAATATGGATGAAAAACTGTTTTTT. Protein: CASSLAGVNMDEKLFF.

This chain connects TRBV9 to TRBJ2-3; D uncertain. Trimming removed 0 bases from V and 2 bases from J, with 7 bases in between. The CDR3 extends over 14 amino acids. The germline CDR1 and CDR2 sequences are SGDLS and YYNGEE. CDR3 protein: CASSVAAITDTQYF. CDR3 bases: TGTGCCAGCAGCGTAGCGGCGATCACAGATACGCAGTATTTT.

The V call is TRBV14, the J call TRBJ2-7; D unresolved. The CDR3 totals 16 residues. Germline CDR1 is SGHDN and CDR2 is FVKESK. V lost 4 bases and J lost 5, with 21 bases in between. The CDR3 spells CASSLISLTPRHEQYF. The CDR3 DNA follows: TGTGCCAGCAGCCTCATCTCCTTAACTCCCCGCCACGAGCAGTACTTC.

As DNA, the CDR3 is TGTGCCAGCTCACCATTGAGGACAGGGTTGAATGAGCAGTTCTTC. Amino acid sequence: CASSPLRTGLNEQFF. The chain joins TRBV18 to TRBJ2-1; 8 bases are shared with TRBD1. V shed 2 bases, J shed 7 bases, and the junction held 7 bases outside the gene matches. CDR1 is KGHSH and CDR2 is LQKENI in the germline V gene. The CDR3 has 15 amino acids.